The TCR beta chain under discussion was sequenced for a study of identical twins. Study-level findings and limits: There is a chance that invariant MAIT and iNKT cells partially muddied zero-insertion analyses. Fewer insertions were carried by abundant cord blood beta clonotypes, but none was seen in memory repertoires.

Template switching added a universal primer site, and cDNA bore unique molecular identifiers. TCRdb reprocessed the 5' RACE reads via MiXCR and lists one record per CDR3 protein. The sample has about 700,000 distinct CDR3 sequences; 6% to 6.5% are singletons. This clonotype came up many times. Its cognate antigen is unknown. Donors uniformly comprised healthy Caucasians. Germline V gene sequence: CDR1 SNHLY, CDR2 FYNNEI. The CDR3 extends over 17 amino acids. V lost 6 bases, J lost 3 bases, and 11 bases stayed unmatched. The material sequenced was naive T cells sorted from blood. The gene calls are TRBV2 and TRBJ1-4; 9 bases agree with TRBD1. The clonotype comes from a young man in good health. The CDR3 coding sequence is TGTGCCAGCAGCGGTATCACAGGGGGCGCATCTAATGAAAAACTGTTTTTT. Amino acids: CASSGITGGASNEKLFF. Together with reference TRBV2 and TRBJ1-4, the CDR3 gives the full variable domain: EPEVTQTPSHQVTQMGQEVILRCVPISNHLYFYWYRQILGQKVEFLVSFYNNEISEKSEIFDDQFSVERPDGSNFTLKIRSTKLEDSAMYFCASSGITGGASNEKLFFGSGTQLSVL.